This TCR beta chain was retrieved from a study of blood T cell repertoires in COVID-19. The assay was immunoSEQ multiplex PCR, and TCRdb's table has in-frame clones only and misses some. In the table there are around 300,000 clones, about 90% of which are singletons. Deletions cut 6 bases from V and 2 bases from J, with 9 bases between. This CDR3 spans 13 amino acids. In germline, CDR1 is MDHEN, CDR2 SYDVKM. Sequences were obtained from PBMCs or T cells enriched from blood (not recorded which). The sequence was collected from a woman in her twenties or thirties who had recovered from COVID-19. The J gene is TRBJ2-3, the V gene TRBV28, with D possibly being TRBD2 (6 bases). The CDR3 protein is CASSGTPTDTQYF. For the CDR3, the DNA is TGTGCCAGCAGCGGGACTCCCACAGATACGCAGTATTTT.